Below are 22 T cell receptor beta chains sequenced from a single sample in a study of cytomegalovirus exposure and HLA in healthy donors. The PCR used 60 Vbeta and 13 Jbeta primers. Clones were sequenced by immunoSEQ multiplex PCR, and TCRdb holds only the in-frame ones, with some missing. This table has 190,000 or so clones, roughly 87% appearing once. What was sequenced was PBMCs. These receptors were collected from a man between 45 and 60 years old in good health and CMV-seronegative.

The J gene is TRBJ1-6, the V gene TRBV5-1; a weak D match, TRBD1 (5 bases). Trimming pared 0 bases from V and 7 bases from J, leaving 11 bases between. Germline V gene data show CDR1 as SGHRS and CDR2 as YFSETQ. The length of the CDR3 is 15 residues. CDR3 loop: CASSLGQILNSPLHF. The CDR3 DNA reads TGCGCCAGCAGCTTGGGACAGATATTAAATTCACCCCTCCACTTT.

The rearrangement links TRBV7-9 to TRBJ1-1, with 8 bases matching TRBD1. The CDR3 length is 12 residues. With 9 bases clipped from V and 5 bases from J, the junction kept 5 bases outside the gene matches. The V gene's germline CDR1 is SEHNR and CDR2 FQNEAQ (reference sequence). CDR3 bases: TGTGCCAGTTATGACAGGGGTACTGAAGCTTTCTTT. It specifies CASYDRGTEAFF.

V usage is TRBV6-4 and J usage is TRBJ1-1; D not resolved. Germline assignment: CDR1 MRHNA and CDR2 SNTAGT. Between the trimmed V and J ends, which lost 6 bases and 2 bases, there was a span of 13 bases. The CDR3 is 14 residues long. The CDR3 here is CASRGGRGNTEAFF. The CDR3, as DNA: TGTGCCAGCAGGGGAGGACGGGGAAACACTGAAGCTTTCTTT.

This clone has just one count. The chain carries TRBV19 and TRBJ2-7; 7 bases are shared with TRBD1. Germline CDR1 reads LNHDA; CDR2 reads SQIVND (reference sequence). V dropped 4 bases and J dropped 2; count of bases not matched to a gene: 11. The CDR3 runs to 16 residues. The CDR3 nucleotides read TGTGCCAGTAGTAAGAGGACCGGGACAGACCCCTACGAGCAGTACTTC. Translating gives CASSKRTGTDPYEQYF.

This clone was detected a few times. V and J are TRBV14 and TRBJ1-1; no reliable D call. V lost 4 bases and J 5 bases, leaving 11 bases between the germline ends. Looked up from germline, CDR1 is SGHDN and CDR2 is FVKESK. The CDR3 spans 13 residues. CDR3 nucleotide sequence: TGTGCCAGCAGCCTGCTTCGAGGGACTGAAGCTTTCTTT. It specifies CASSLLRGTEAFF.

This clone was seen only a few times. The J gene is TRBJ2-3, the V gene TRBV5-8; 8 bases line up with TRBD2. The CDR3 loop spans 16 amino acids. Per the germline V gene, CDR1 is SGHTS and CDR2 is YDEGEE. V shed 1 base and J 4 bases; nucleotides not matched to a gene: 8. CDR3 residues: CASSLLPGGHADTQYF. The CDR3 nucleotides are TGTGCCAGCAGCTTGTTGCCGGGGGGGCATGCAGATACGCAGTATTTT.

This clone has a handful of counts. The chain links TRBV19 to TRBJ2-7; D might be TRBD1 (5 bases). The germline V gene encodes CDR1 LNHDA and CDR2 SQIVND (reference sequence). Trimming shortened V by 3 bases and J by 0 bases, and 12 bases separated the two germline ends. The CDR3 has 15 residues. CDR3 bases: TGTGCCAGTAGTATGGCTCGTGGGGCCTCCTACGAGCAGTACTTC. As protein: CASSMARGASYEQYF.

The chain carries TRBV9 and TRBJ2-2, with 11 bases matching TRBD2. Germline values: CDR1 SGDLS, CDR2 YYNGEE. Losses at the gene ends were 4 bases for V and 4 bases for J; bases not matched to a gene: 3. There are 15 residues in the CDR3. CDR3 DNA sequence: TGTGCCAGCAGCCATGGGACTAGCGGCACCGGGGAGCTGTTTTTT. As protein: CASSHGTSGTGELFF.

The gene calls are TRBV6-5 and TRBJ2-2; D possibly corresponds to TRBD2 (6 bases). The CDR3 covers 12 residues. Looked up from germline, CDR1 is MNHEY and CDR2 is SVGAGI. CDR3 coding DNA: TGTGCGCGGGACTCCGAAACCGGGGAGCTGTTTTTT. Amino acid sequence: CARDSETGELFF.

The chain combines TRBV7-2 with TRBJ1-2; 8 positions match TRBD1. The germline CDR1 and CDR2 sequences are SGHTA and FQGNSA. J lost 2 bases, V lost 5 bases, and 7 bases had no gene match. The CDR3 extends over 15 amino acids. CDR3 nucleotides: TGTGCCAGCAGCCTGGGCGGGACAGGCAACTATGGCTACACCTTC. Translation gives CASSLGGTGNYGYTF.

This clone was picked up a small number of times. This chain uses TRBV4-2 with TRBJ1-1; D is possibly TRBD1 (5 bases). Germline V gene data show CDR1 as LGHNA and CDR2 as YNFKEQ. With 3 bases removed from V and 1 base from J, the gap between germline ends came to 6 bases. The CDR3 spans 13 residues. The CDR3 nucleotides are TGTGCCAGCAGCCAGGGGGGGAACACTGAAGCTTTCTTT. As protein: CASSQGGNTEAFF.

This clone was recorded only once. The V gene is TRBV13, the J gene TRBJ2-1; D possibly corresponds to TRBD2 (5 bases). V lost 1 base to trimming and J lost 4 bases, with 8 bases between them. The CDR3 is made up of 14 amino acids. CDR1 and CDR2 from the germline V gene are PRHDT and FYEKMQ (reference sequence). CDR3 in DNA: TGTGCCAGCAGCTTAGTGCCGGGGTACAATGAGCAGTTCTTC. Protein product: CASSLVPGYNEQFF. Based on the CDR3 plus reference TRBV13 and TRBJ2-1, the full variable domain is AAGVIQSPRHLIKEKRETATLKCYPIPRHDTVYWYQQGPGQDPQFLISFYEKMQSDKGSIPDRFSAQQFSDYHSELNMSSLELGDSALYFCASSLVPGYNEQFFGPGTRLTVL.

This chain links TRBV29-1 with TRBJ1-4, with a tentative D call TRBD1 (6 bases). The V end was cut by 3 bases, the J end by 8 bases, with 10 bases between. Germline loops: CDR1 SQVTM, CDR2 ANQGSEA. This CDR3 is built from 12 residues. The CDR3, as DNA: TGCAGCGTTGATCCAGGGGAGGAAAAACTGTTTTTT. It yields the protein CSVDPGEEKLFF.

This clone has only one observation. The V call is TRBV6-6, the J call TRBJ1-1; D ambiguous. In germline, CDR1 is MNHNY, CDR2 SVGAGI (reference sequence). This CDR3 region has 14 residues. Trimming left V 7 bases short and J 5 bases short, with 17 bases between. The CDR3 coding sequence is TGTGCCAGCAATATACTCGGGGATGGTACTGAAGCTTTCTTT. Its translation: CASNILGDGTEAFF.

The CDR3 DNA follows: TGTGCCAGCTCATCAGAAGGGCAGGGGGACTCCTACGAGCAGTACTTC. This gives the protein CASSSEGQGDSYEQYF. The chain combines TRBV18 with TRBJ2-7; 7 positions agree with TRBD1. Germline V gives CDR1 KGHSH, CDR2 LQKENI. The CDR3 has 16 amino acids. After removal of 5 bases from V and 0 bases from J, the junction contained 10 bases not matched to a gene.

The count of this clone is one. J is TRBJ2-3 and V is TRBV25-1; 8 nucleotides line up with TRBD1. This CDR3 region has 16 residues. Germline values: CDR1 MGHDK, CDR2 SYGVNS. V lost 4 bases to trimming and J lost 6 bases; unmatched junction nucleotides: 12. The CDR3 is CASSGQGALSKDTQYF. CDR3 DNA sequence: TGTGCCAGCAGTGGGCAGGGGGCCCTATCCAAGGATACGCAGTATTTT.

The chain joins TRBV19 to TRBJ2-3; 8 bases fit TRBD2. The V segment lost 5 bases and the J segment 6 bases; nucleotides outside the gene matches: 7. This CDR3 comprises 14 residues. Per the germline V gene, CDR1 is LNHDA and CDR2 is SQIVND (reference sequence). This CDR3 is CASSGGLDVDTQYF. CDR3 coding DNA: TGTGCCAGTAGTGGGGGACTAGACGTGGATACGCAGTATTTT.

The CDR3 protein is CASSAGRDRGQETQYF. In nucleotides, the CDR3 is TGCGCCAGCAGCGCGGGCCGGGACAGGGGGCAAGAGACCCAGTACTTC. The rearrangement joins TRBV5-1 to TRBJ2-5, with 11 bases lining up with TRBD1. CDR3 length: 16 residues. Unmatched junction bases numbered 7, after V lost 4 bases and J lost 2 bases. The germline CDR1 and CDR2 sequences are SGHRS and YFSETQ.

This clone showed up just a few times. The rearrangement uses TRBV6-1 and TRBJ1-5; 9 bases agree with TRBD1. CDR1 and CDR2 (germline): MNHNS, SASEGT. Trimming cost V 11 bases and J 7 bases; bases outside gene matches: 6. The CDR3 spans 12 residues. For the CDR3, the DNA is TGTGCCGGGGGACAGGGTACACAGCCCCAGCATTTT. Translated, it gives CAGGQGTQPQHF.

The J gene is TRBJ2-7, the V gene TRBV5-5; 7 bases line up with TRBD2. J lost 2 bases, V lost 3 bases, and 5 bases had no gene match. Germline V lookup: CDR1 SGHKS, CDR2 YYEKEE (reference sequence). This CDR3 has 14 amino acids. CDR3 coding DNA: TGTGCCAGCAGCTCACTGGCGGGGGCCTACGAGCAGTACTTC. This encodes CASSSLAGAYEQYF. The complete variable domain, with remaining parts taken from reference TRBV5-5 and TRBJ2-7, reads DAGVTQSPTHLIKTRGQQVTLRCSPISGHKSVSWYQQVLGQGPQFIFQYYEKEERGRGNFPDRFSARQFPNYSSELNVNALLLGDSALYLCASSSLAGAYEQYFGPGTRLTVT.

The chain has TRBV6-5 and TRBJ2-3, with no clear D. The CDR3 length is 12 residues. V lost 3 bases and J lost 6, with 7 bases in between. Germline values: CDR1 MNHEY, CDR2 SVGAGI. The CDR3 DNA reads TGTGCCAGCAGTTATCGAGGTGATACGCAGTATTTT. It codes for CASSYRGDTQYF.

J is TRBJ1-2 and V is TRBV5-1, with 8 bases that match TRBD1. Germline V CDR1 and CDR2: SGHRS, YFSETQ. The CDR3 consists of 16 residues. Trimming at V came to 0 bases and at J to 8 bases, leaving 12 bases not matched to a gene. This CDR3 is CASSLVGPDREGGYTF. The CDR3 nucleotides are TGCGCCAGCAGCTTGGTAGGCCCGGACAGGGAAGGAGGCTACACCTTC.